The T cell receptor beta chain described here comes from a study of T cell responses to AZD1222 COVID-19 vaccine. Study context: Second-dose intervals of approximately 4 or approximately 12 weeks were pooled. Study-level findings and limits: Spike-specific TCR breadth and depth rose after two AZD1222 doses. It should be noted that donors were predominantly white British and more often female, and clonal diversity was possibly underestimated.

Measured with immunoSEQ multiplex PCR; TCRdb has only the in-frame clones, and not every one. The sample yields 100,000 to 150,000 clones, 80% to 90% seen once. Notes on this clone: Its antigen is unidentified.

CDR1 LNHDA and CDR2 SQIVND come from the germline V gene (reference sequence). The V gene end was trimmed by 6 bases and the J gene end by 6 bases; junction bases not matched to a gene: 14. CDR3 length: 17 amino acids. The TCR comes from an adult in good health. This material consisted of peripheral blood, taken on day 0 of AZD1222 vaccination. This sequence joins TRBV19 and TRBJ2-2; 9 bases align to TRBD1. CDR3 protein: CASSPPPYRGRAGELFF. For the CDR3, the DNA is TGTGCCAGTAGCCCCCCCCCTTACAGGGGGCGCGCCGGGGAGCTGTTTTTT. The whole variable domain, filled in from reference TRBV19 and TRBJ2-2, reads DGGITQSPKYLFRKEGQNVTLSCEQNLNHDAMYWYRQDPGQGLRLIYYSQIVNDFQKGDIAEGYSVSREKKESFPLTVTSAQKNPTAFYLCASSPPPYRGRAGELFFGEGSRLTVL.